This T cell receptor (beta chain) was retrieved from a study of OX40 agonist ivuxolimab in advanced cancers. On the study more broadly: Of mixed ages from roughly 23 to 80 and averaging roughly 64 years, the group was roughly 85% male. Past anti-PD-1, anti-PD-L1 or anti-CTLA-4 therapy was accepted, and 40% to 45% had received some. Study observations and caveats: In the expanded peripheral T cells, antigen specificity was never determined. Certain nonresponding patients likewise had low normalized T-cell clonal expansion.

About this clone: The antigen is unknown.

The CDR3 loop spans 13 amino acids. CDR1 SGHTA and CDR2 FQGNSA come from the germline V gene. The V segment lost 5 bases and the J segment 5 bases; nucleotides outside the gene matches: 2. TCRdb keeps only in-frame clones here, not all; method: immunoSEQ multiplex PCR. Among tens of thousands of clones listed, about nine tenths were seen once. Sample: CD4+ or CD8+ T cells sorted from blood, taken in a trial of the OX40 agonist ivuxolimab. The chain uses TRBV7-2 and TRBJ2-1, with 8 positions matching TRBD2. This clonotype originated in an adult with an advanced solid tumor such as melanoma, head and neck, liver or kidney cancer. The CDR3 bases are TGTGCCAGCAGCCCACTAGCGGACAATGAGCAGTTCTTC. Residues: CASSPLADNEQFF.